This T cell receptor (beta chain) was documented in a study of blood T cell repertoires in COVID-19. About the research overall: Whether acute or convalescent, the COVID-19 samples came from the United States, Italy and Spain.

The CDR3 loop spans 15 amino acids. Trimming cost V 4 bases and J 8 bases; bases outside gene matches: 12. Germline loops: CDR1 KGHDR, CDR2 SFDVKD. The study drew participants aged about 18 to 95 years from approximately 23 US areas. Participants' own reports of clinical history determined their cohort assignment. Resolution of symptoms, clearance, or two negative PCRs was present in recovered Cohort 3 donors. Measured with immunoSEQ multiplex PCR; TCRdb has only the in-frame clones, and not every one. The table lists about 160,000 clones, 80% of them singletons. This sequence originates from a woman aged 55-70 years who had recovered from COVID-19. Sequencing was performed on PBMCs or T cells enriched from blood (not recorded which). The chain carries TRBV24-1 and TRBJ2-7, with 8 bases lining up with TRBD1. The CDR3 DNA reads TGTGCCACCAGTGAATCCGGGACAGGTAACCTACAGCAGTACTTC. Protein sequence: CATSESGTGNLQQYF.